This T cell receptor beta chain derives from a study of early T cells in non-severe SARS-CoV-2 infection (dated by TCRdb to the early 2020s). In terms of the full investigation: Bulk RNA from unsorted whole blood was used for TCR sequencing, so alpha and beta chains could not be paired. The investigation overall reported the following: VDJdb matching was skewed toward anti-spike CD8 responses and likely underestimated virus-specific expansions, missing private and CD4 specificities.

This was a case-control study nested in a cohort of healthcare workers in London, UK, who had nasopharyngeal swab PCR tests and blood samples taken every week. Between 23 and 31 March 2020, the week of the UK lockdown, healthcare workers were enrolled and then followed up weekly for as long as 16 weeks. In its sample, this clonotype was seen a few times. The target of this receptor is not known. There are no base qualities to consult, and no much larger clone falls within one base. Library creation used 5' RACE. The sequencer listed for this sample is NextSeq 500. To correct for sequencing error and PCR bias, the TCR library protocol tagged individual cDNA molecules with unique molecular identifiers. TCR alpha and beta chains were both sequenced, and the abundances of alpha and beta sequences in each sample were closely correlated with each other. On the study's bioinformatics: V gene, J gene and CDR3 annotation of TCR sequences was performed with Decombinator V4. TCRs were defined as expanded if a significant change between any two time points was detected under a Poisson model with p below 0.0001. Abundances of TCRs were expressed as counts per million after normalisation to the total number of TCRs sequenced in each sample. VDJdb, accessed 1 November 2021, was searched for CMV, EBV and SARS-CoV-2 annotated TCRs, excluding TCRs annotated for multiple antigens. TCRdb reprocessed the public reads (quality trimming at Q25 with fastp, clone calling with MiXCR) and kept in-frame beta chains. Every CDR3 protein is listed once, alongside the most common genes and DNA of its rows. Clone size and V and J calls follow TCRdb, not the original study. Recorded for this sample are tens of thousands of distinct CDR3 sequences; about 8% of them occurred a single time. The ten largest clonotypes hold approximately 13% of the sample.

The sample was whole blood, taken at baseline. The clonotype comes from an adult who was a healthcare worker with PCR-confirmed SARS-CoV-2 infection or an uninfected control (not recorded which).

The bases are TGTGCCAGCAGTCCGGAGACAGGGGGGGGTGAAAAACTGTTTTTT. Translation gives CASSPETGGGEKLFF. The rearrangement combines TRBV12-3 or TRBV12-4 with TRBJ1-4, with 9 bases matching TRBD1. From the cysteine up to the phenylalanine, the CDR3 has a length of 15 residues. Of all the DNA, just the CDR3 is kept, 45 bases in frame from base 1. The V end gives up 5 bases and the J end 7 bases, leaving 8 bases in the junction not matched to a gene.